This T cell receptor beta chain was identified in a study of CD8 T cells in Susac syndrome (dated by TCRdb to about 2019). Background for the entire study: Of the Susac syndrome patients who were sequenced, five or six had clinically active disease and about eight were in clinical remission. At blood withdrawal, Susac syndrome patients were therapy-naive, treated with corticosteroids (with IVIg additionally given to some), or treated with IVIg alone. The study used repertoire sequencing to test whether antigen drove CD8+ T cell activation and differentiation in Susac syndrome.

Study-wide findings and limitations: The number of individuals in the TCR sequencing and HLA analysis was acknowledged as relatively small. In the CD4+ T cell repertoire of Susac syndrome patients, clonal expansion was not detected.

From its cysteine to its phenylalanine, the CDR3 spans 12 amino acids. Left in the record is the CDR3 DNA by itself, 36 bases read in frame from the first base. Trimming at the junction amounts to 5 bases on V and 6 bases on J, and the germline ends lie 12 bases apart. CDR1 and CDR2, per the germline V gene (reference sequence), are DFQATT and SNEGSKA. RNA was extracted using the RNeasy kit, and roughly 0.5 to 1 microgram was reverse transcribed with random hexamers. The immunoSEQ multiplex PCR assay, covering 54 Vbeta and 13 Jbeta segments, was used to amplify TCR beta CDR3 regions. PCR amplification bias was corrected by using a synthetic template baseline for primer optimization and computational correction. As for the original processing: Reads were annotated to V, D and J genes according to IMGT and were analyzed with immunoSEQ Analyzer, with only productive sequences retained. Clonality was calculated as one minus the Shannon entropy normalized by log2 of the number of productive unique sequences. Public and private clones were assessed among the 100 most prevalent clones of each patient and control. Clones were defined as Susac-specific when absent from the healthy and MS cohorts, from over 950 published viral clones and from other ImmuneACCESS disease sequences. TCRdb applied fastp at Q25 and MiXCR to the public reads, then kept only in-frame beta chains. Here each entry gathers all rows of one CDR3 protein and keeps the most common genes and DNA. TCRdb, not the authors, supplied the V and J calls. Recorded for this sample are about 240,000 distinct CDR3 sequences; about 95% of them occurred a single time. The ten largest clonotypes hold 0.1% of the sample.

This clonotype was found once. Its antigen specificity is not known. Base quality data are lacking; no much larger clone is found one base away. A single read constitutes weak evidence. Peripheral blood CD8+ and CD4+ T cells from healthy donors, Susac syndrome patients and multiple sclerosis patients were profiled using high-throughput TCR beta sequencing. Recently defined diagnostic criteria for definite or probable disease were met by the Susac syndrome patients. CD8+ TEMRA cells were enriched by FACS, while bulk CD8+ and CD4+ T cells were purified by magnetic negative isolation. Blood was drawn into EDTA tubes, processed within 24 hours, and PBMCs were isolated by density gradient centrifugation. PBMCs intended for TCR sequencing were cryopreserved in liquid nitrogen and were subsequently thawed in a 37 degrees C water bath. A purity of at least 90% was achieved for sorted or isolated CD4+, CD8+ and CD8+ TEMRA cells.

The chain is encoded by TRBV20-1 joined to TRBJ2-3; the D gene assignment is ambiguous. This clonotype originated in a human donor with Susac syndrome. Sequences were obtained from CD4+ T cells from PBMCs. The encoded CDR3 is CSAPFLTDTQYF. The DNA sequence follows: TGCAGTGCTCCCTTTTTGACGGATACGCAGTATTTT.